The 15 T cell receptor beta chains below all came from one sample that was sequenced in a study of T-cell reconstitution after alpha-beta-depleted transplantation in children. Unique molecular identifiers were incorporated when the TCRbeta library was constructed. A single record per CDR3 protein comes from TCRdb applying MiXCR to the PCR reads. The sample shows about 980,000 distinct CDR3 sequences, about 31% of them seen only once. The input for sequencing was PBMCs, mostly from graft donor cells, taken 360 days after TCRalphabeta/CD19-depleted stem cell transplant. The receptors were sampled from a boy under two years old who had a stem cell transplant for SCID, so the T cells may come from the graft donor.

The sample holds many counts of this clonotype. The CDR3: CSARVPGDTEAFF. CDR3 DNA: TGCAGTGCTAGAGTTCCAGGAGACACTGAAGCTTTCTTT. The gene calls are TRBV20-1 and TRBJ1-1; D gene unclear. The CDR3 totals 13 residues. The germline gives CDR1 DFQATT, CDR2 SNEGSKA (reference sequence). V was cut by 1 base and J by 3 bases, with 9 bases left in between.

The chain is built from TRBV5-1 and TRBJ1-4, with TRBD1 matching over 7 bases. J gave up 6 bases and V 0 bases, and 8 bases lay outside the gene matches. The CDR3 has 16 residues. Germline CDR1 and CDR2: SGHRS and YFSETQ. CDR3 sequence (DNA): TGCGCCAGCAGCTTGGATGCGGGACAGCCATATGAAAAACTGTTTTTT. Protein sequence: CASSLDAGQPYEKLFF.

This clonotype is a singleton in its sample. The chain uses TRBV12-3 or TRBV12-4 and TRBJ1-2; 12 bases are shared with TRBD1. The length of the CDR3 is 16 residues. The V and J ends lost 3 bases and 6 bases, in that order; junction bases with no gene match: 8. This chain's CDR3 is CASSFGTGGATHGYTF. DNA for the CDR3: TGTGCCAGCAGTTTTGGGACAGGGGGCGCTACGCATGGCTACACCTTC.

The chain is built from TRBV4-1 and TRBJ1-2, with D perhaps TRBD1 (5 bases). Germline V gives CDR1 MGHRA, CDR2 YSYEKL. V shed 3 bases and J shed 4 bases, with 15 bases lying between them. The CDR3 runs to 15 residues. CDR3 DNA: TGCGCCAGCAGCCATGGGGCAGGGTATGGCTATGGCTACACCTTC. It specifies CASSHGAGYGYGYTF.

The chain joins TRBV29-1 to TRBJ2-5; D may correspond to TRBD1 or TRBD2 (5 bases each). With 6 bases removed from V and 0 bases from J, the gap between germline ends came to 14 bases. This CDR3 comprises 14 residues. Germline V lookup: CDR1 SQVTM, CDR2 ANQGSEA. This chain's CDR3 is CSVRVRGYQETQYF. The CDR3 nucleotides are TGCAGCGTCAGGGTCAGAGGGTACCAAGAGACCCAGTACTTC.

Ten or more counts support this clonotype. The rearrangement links TRBV5-6 to TRBJ2-1; 11 positions match TRBD2. Trimming cost V 2 bases and J 4 bases; bases outside gene matches: 2. The CDR3 runs 15 residues. Germline V gene sequence: CDR1 SGHDT, CDR2 YYEEEE. The CDR3 loop reads CASSLRTSGYNEQFF. CDR3 coding DNA: TGTGCCAGCAGCTTAAGGACTAGCGGGTACAATGAGCAGTTCTTC.

This clonotype was seen a few times. V is TRBV5-1 and J is TRBJ1-1; TRBD1 might be the D (6 bases). Germline lookup yields CDR1 SGHRS and CDR2 YFSETQ. The CDR3 runs to 13 residues. V lost 4 bases to trimming and J lost 11 bases, with 18 bases between them. CDR3 DNA sequence: TGCGCCAGCAGCCCACTGGGGGCAGCGGATGCTTTCTTT. As protein: CASSPLGAADAFF.

CDR3 DNA sequence: TGTGCCAGCAGCCCGTGGGCCCACGAGCAGTACTTC. Translation gives CASSPWAHEQYF. This sequence joins TRBV11-2 and TRBJ2-7; D remains unclear. This CDR3 contains 12 residues. Germline CDR1 reads SGHAT; CDR2 reads FQNNGV. Between the trimmed V and J ends, which lost 5 bases and 5 bases, there was a span of 10 bases.

This clonotype was counted only a few times. This chain connects TRBV9 to TRBJ2-2; D gene ambiguous. Germline V gene sequence: CDR1 SGDLS, CDR2 YYNGEE. There are 13 residues in the CDR3. Trimming left V 0 bases short and J 9 bases short, with 9 bases between. This CDR3 is CASSVDPSRELFF. CDR3 DNA: TGTGCCAGCAGCGTAGACCCGTCCCGGGAGCTGTTTTTT.

This clonotype was picked up a small number of times. V and J are TRBV6-5 and TRBJ2-7; D is unclear. Germline V lookup: CDR1 MNHEY, CDR2 SVGAGI. V shed 0 bases and J shed 1 base, with 16 bases lying between them. The CDR3 contains 17 residues. Here the CDR3 reads CASSYSGTALFSYEQYF. CDR3 coding DNA: TGTGCCAGCAGTTACTCAGGAACAGCTTTATTTTCCTACGAGCAGTACTTC.

At least ten counts were recorded for this clonotype. One junction end disagrees with the germline gene, perhaps due to a read error. The chain is built from TRBV6-1 and TRBJ1-2; 8 bases match TRBD1. The CDR3 is made up of 13 amino acids. Germline lookup yields CDR1 MNHNS and CDR2 SASEGT. The CDR3 nucleotides are TGCGCCAGCAGCCAAGACAGGGGATATGGCTACACCTTC. It yields the protein CASSQDRGYGYTF.

This clonotype was detected ten times or more. This chain uses TRBV7-7 with TRBJ1-3, with a tentative D call TRBD1 (6 bases). Deletions cut 2 bases from V and 0 bases from J, with 8 bases between. The CDR3 is 15 amino acids. Per the germline V gene, CDR1 is SSHAT and CDR2 is FNYEAQ (reference sequence). The CDR3, as DNA: TGTGCCAGCAGCTTAAAAGGGGGCTCTGGAAACACCATATATTTT. This encodes CASSLKGGSGNTIYF.

V usage is TRBV27 and J usage is TRBJ2-3; the D is unclear. The V gene's germline CDR1 is MNHEY and CDR2 SMNVEV (reference sequence). The CDR3 sequence is 14 residues long. Trimming left V 1 base short and J 6 bases short, with 11 bases between. CDR3 amino acids: CASSLFPSQDTQYF. CDR3 DNA: TGTGCCAGCAGTTTATTCCCCTCCCAGGATACGCAGTATTTT.

This clonotype was detected only once. The rearrangement uses TRBV5-6 and TRBJ2-3, with D possibly TRBD2 on 6 matching bases. The CDR3 length is 15 residues. Germline V gene lookup returns CDR1 SGHDT and CDR2 YYEEEE. V lost 0 bases to trimming and J lost 1 base, with 9 bases between them. The CDR3 nucleotides read TGTGCCAGCAGCTTGGTCGGGGAGGGCACAGATACGCAGTATTTT. Translating gives CASSLVGEGTDTQYF.

This clonotype has more than one count but fewer than ten. The chain joins TRBV20-1 to TRBJ2-1; TRBD2 matches at 9 bases. V shed 3 bases, J shed 9 bases, and the junction held 9 bases outside the gene matches. Per the germline V gene, CDR1 is DFQATT and CDR2 is SNEGSKA (reference sequence). CDR3 length equals 14 residues. The CDR3 loop is CSARPSGDLGEQFF. The CDR3 DNA is TGCAGTGCTAGGCCTAGCGGGGATTTAGGTGAGCAGTTCTTC.